Listed below are T cell receptor beta chains from one sample, sequenced in a study of blood T cell repertoires in COVID-19. Data came from immunoSEQ multiplex PCR; TCRdb stores just in-frame clones and leaves some out. The sample yields some 100,000 clones, roughly 90% seen once. Sequences were obtained from peripheral blood. The source of these receptors is a man aged 70 or older who had recovered from COVID-19. Each CDR3 is given with its conserved first and last residue. D genes are given only for firm matches. Clone size is stated in some rows and not others, as once, few, many or a class when expanded.

D gene: TRBD1; V gene: TRBV19; clone size: NA; J gene: TRBJ1-1; CDR3 DNA: TGTGCCAGTAGGGACAGGCCGAACACTGAAGCTTTCTTT; CDR3 protein: CASRDRPNTEAFF
D gene: NA; V gene: TRBV6-5; clone size: NA; J gene: TRBJ1-1; CDR3 DNA: TGTGCCAGCAGACTAGGGGGGGGAACCACTGAAGCTTTCTTT; CDR3 protein: CASRLGGGTTEAFF
D gene: TRBD1; V gene: TRBV19; clone size: NA; J gene: TRBJ1-1; CDR3 DNA: TGTGCCAGCGCCCAGGGGGCGAACACTGAAGCTTTCTTT; CDR3 protein: CASAQGANTEAFF
D gene: TRBD1; V gene: TRBV7-9; clone size: few; J gene: TRBJ1-1; CDR3 DNA: TGTGCCAGCAGCTCCTACAGGGGGCTGGCGGCTTTCTTT; CDR3 protein: CASSSYRGLAAFF
D gene: TRBD1; V gene: TRBV5-1; clone size: NA; J gene: TRBJ2-7; CDR3 DNA: TGCGCCAGCAGCTTGGGGGGACAGGGGTACGAGCAGTACTTC; CDR3 protein: CASSLGGQGYEQYF
D gene: NA; V gene: TRBV21-1; clone size: NA; J gene: TRBJ1-5; CDR3 DNA: TGTGCCAGCAGCAAAGGGCCAAATCAGCCCCAGCATTTT; CDR3 protein: CASSKGPNQPQHF
D gene: NA; V gene: TRBV3-1/TRBV3-2; clone size: once; J gene: TRBJ2-4; CDR3 DNA: TGTGCCAGCAGCCAAGATTTGGCACAGCGGCAGTACTTC; CDR3 protein: CASSQDLAQRQYF
D gene: TRBD1; V gene: TRBV6-5; clone size: NA; J gene: TRBJ1-2; CDR3 DNA: TGTGCCAGCAGAAGACAGGGGTACACCTATGGCTACACCTTC; CDR3 protein: CASRRQGYTYGYTF
D gene: NA; V gene: TRBV6-5; clone size: NA; J gene: TRBJ1-3; CDR3 DNA: TGTGCCAGCCCAACAAGATCTGGAAACACCATATATTTT; CDR3 protein: CASPTRSGNTIYF
D gene: TRBD2; V gene: TRBV6-7; clone size: NA; J gene: TRBJ2-5; CDR3 DNA: TGTGCCAGCAGTTACTCGAAATCGCTAACCCTAGGGACTAGCGGGGGCCCGGGTGAAGAGACCCAGTACTTC; CDR3 protein: CASSYSKSLTLGTSGGPGEETQYF
D gene: TRBD1; V gene: TRBV30; clone size: NA; J gene: TRBJ1-2; CDR3 DNA: TGTGCCTGGAGCAAGGGGGCGTTCTATGGCTACACCTTC; CDR3 protein: CAWSKGAFYGYTF
D gene: NA; V gene: TRBV4-3; clone size: NA; J gene: TRBJ1-1; CDR3 DNA: TGCGCCAGCAGCCGCACACAGGGCCTGGGCACTGAAGCTTTCTTT; CDR3 protein: CASSRTQGLGTEAFF
D gene: NA; V gene: TRBV7-9; clone size: few; J gene: TRBJ2-7; CDR3 DNA: TGTGCCAGCAGCCGCTACTACGAGCAGTACTTC; CDR3 protein: CASSRYYEQYF
D gene: NA; V gene: TRBV9; clone size: NA; J gene: TRBJ1-6; CDR3 DNA: TGTGCCAGCAGCGTATCCCAACAGGAACCCCTCCACTTT; CDR3 protein: CASSVSQQEPLHF
D gene: TRBD2; V gene: TRBV5-4; clone size: NA; J gene: TRBJ2-5; CDR3 DNA: TGTGCCAGCACCCAGGGACTAGCGGGGCAAGAGACCCAGTACTTC; CDR3 protein: CASTQGLAGQETQYF
D gene: TRBD1; V gene: TRBV7-9; clone size: NA; J gene: TRBJ2-7; CDR3 DNA: TGTGCCAGCAGCCACCTCGTGACAGGGGGGAAAAACGAGCAGTACTTC; CDR3 protein: CASSHLVTGGKNEQYF
D gene: TRBD1; V gene: TRBV15; clone size: NA; J gene: TRBJ1-2; CDR3 DNA: TGTGCCACCAGCAACCGGGACAGGGTTGGCTACACCTTC; CDR3 protein: CATSNRDRVGYTF
D gene: TRBD1; V gene: TRBV24-1; clone size: few; J gene: TRBJ2-1; CDR3 DNA: TGTGCCACCATGACAGGGGCGGGCAATGAGCAGTTCTTC; CDR3 protein: CATMTGAGNEQFF
D gene: TRBD2; V gene: TRBV7-2; clone size: NA; J gene: TRBJ2-7; CDR3 DNA: TGTGCCAGCAGCTCAGGGACCCGCGGGACTAGCGGTCCCTCCTACGAGCAGTATTTC; CDR3 protein: CASSSGTRGTSGPSYEQYF
D gene: TRBD2; V gene: TRBV7-9; clone size: few; J gene: TRBJ2-7; CDR3 DNA: TGTGCCAGCAGCCCCGGACTAGCGGATCCCTACGAGCAGTACTTC; CDR3 protein: CASSPGLADPYEQYF
D gene: NA; V gene: TRBV5-1; clone size: NA; J gene: TRBJ1-2; CDR3 DNA: TGCGCCAGCAGCGCTCCAGGGTATGGCTACACCTTC; CDR3 protein: CASSAPGYGYTF
D gene: TRBD2; V gene: TRBV10-1; clone size: NA; J gene: TRBJ2-3; CDR3 DNA: TGCGCCAGCAGTGAGAGTCCTAGCGGGGGTAGGAATACGCAGTATTTT; CDR3 protein: CASSESPSGGRNTQYF
D gene: TRBD1; V gene: TRBV9; clone size: NA; J gene: TRBJ1-3; CDR3 DNA: TGTGCCAGCAGCTCCAGGGGGCTGGGCCCTGGAAACACCATATATTTT; CDR3 protein: CASSSRGLGPGNTIYF
D gene: TRBD2; V gene: TRBV18; clone size: NA; J gene: TRBJ2-7; CDR3 DNA: TGTGCCAGCTCCCCTACTAGCGGAGACTACGAGCAGTACTTC; CDR3 protein: CASSPTSGDYEQYF
D gene: NA; V gene: TRBV5-1; clone size: NA; J gene: TRBJ1-2; CDR3 DNA: TGCGCCAGCAGTCTAACAGGGCAGGAAATGGGTGGCTACACCTTC; CDR3 protein: CASSLTGQEMGGYTF
D gene: TRBD1; V gene: TRBV9; clone size: NA; J gene: TRBJ2-3; CDR3 DNA: TGTGCCAGCAGCGCCGGGACAGGATATAGCACAGATACGCAGTATTTT; CDR3 protein: CASSAGTGYSTDTQYF
D gene: TRBD1; V gene: TRBV29-1; clone size: NA; J gene: TRBJ1-1; CDR3 DNA: TGCAGCGGGATAGGACAGGGCCGCGGAGTTAGACGAGAGAACACTGAAGCTTTCTTT; CDR3 protein: CSGIGQGRGVRRENTEAFF
D gene: NA; V gene: TRBV9; clone size: few; J gene: TRBJ1-3; CDR3 DNA: TGTGCCAGCAGCGTGAGGAGCGGCTCTGGAAACACCATATATTTT; CDR3 protein: CASSVRSGSGNTIYF
D gene: NA; V gene: TRBV5-8; clone size: NA; J gene: TRBJ2-5; CDR3 DNA: TGTGCCAGCAGCCGGGGGGCGGCCCGGGGGACCCAGTACTTC; CDR3 protein: CASSRGAARGTQYF
D gene: NA; V gene: TRBV6-5; clone size: NA; J gene: TRBJ1-1; CDR3 DNA: TGTGCCAGCGGAGGGTATAACACTGAAGCTTTCTTT; CDR3 protein: CASGGYNTEAFF
D gene: TRBD1; V gene: TRBV29-1; clone size: NA; J gene: TRBJ2-1; CDR3 DNA: TGCAGCGCACACCGGGACAGGGGCAACAATGAGCAGTTCTTC; CDR3 protein: CSAHRDRGNNEQFF
D gene: TRBD1; V gene: TRBV27; clone size: NA; J gene: TRBJ1-2; CDR3 DNA: TGTGCCAGCAGTTTGGTTCAGGGGGCCGGCTATGGCTACACCTTC; CDR3 protein: CASSLVQGAGYGYTF
D gene: TRBD1; V gene: TRBV7-8; clone size: NA; J gene: TRBJ1-6; CDR3 DNA: TGTGCCAGCAGCCCGAGGACAGGGGGATCCTATAATTCACCCCTCCACTTT; CDR3 protein: CASSPRTGGSYNSPLHF
D gene: TRBD1; V gene: TRBV9; clone size: NA; J gene: TRBJ2-3; CDR3 DNA: TGTGCCAGCAGCGCCGCCGGGACAGGGCGCGCAGATACGCAGTATTTT; CDR3 protein: CASSAAGTGRADTQYF
D gene: NA; V gene: TRBV20-1; clone size: NA; J gene: TRBJ2-7; CDR3 DNA: TGCAGTGCTAGCAGGGCCTACGAGCAGTACTTC; CDR3 protein: CSASRAYEQYF
D gene: NA; V gene: TRBV9; clone size: NA; J gene: TRBJ1-4; CDR3 DNA: TGTGCCAGCAGCCGGACGGGGGTTAATGAAAAACTGTTTTTT; CDR3 protein: CASSRTGVNEKLFF
D gene: TRBD1; V gene: TRBV13; clone size: NA; J gene: TRBJ2-4; CDR3 DNA: TGTGCCAGCAGCACCCGGACAGGGGAGACCCCTTTTGACAAAAACATTCAGTACTTC; CDR3 protein: CASSTRTGETPFDKNIQYF
D gene: TRBD1; V gene: TRBV3-1/TRBV3-2; clone size: NA; J gene: TRBJ2-1; CDR3 DNA: TGTGCCAGCAGCCAAGACTGGGACAGTTTCAATGAGCAGTTCTTC; CDR3 protein: CASSQDWDSFNEQFF
D gene: NA; V gene: TRBV7-3; clone size: NA; J gene: TRBJ2-5; CDR3 DNA: TGTGCCAGCAGCCCCGGGGTAGTTTTACAAGAGACCCAGTACTTC; CDR3 protein: CASSPGVVLQETQYF
D gene: NA; V gene: TRBV11-2; clone size: NA; J gene: TRBJ2-1; CDR3 DNA: TGTGCCAGCAGCTTAGGGACTTACAATGAGCAGTTCTTC; CDR3 protein: CASSLGTYNEQFF
D gene: TRBD2; V gene: TRBV14; clone size: NA; J gene: TRBJ2-7; CDR3 DNA: TGTGCCAGCAGCCAAATTAGCGGGAGCCCGTACTTC; CDR3 protein: CASSQISGSPYF
D gene: NA; V gene: TRBV7-2; clone size: NA; J gene: TRBJ2-3; CDR3 DNA: TGTGCCAGCAGGTTAGGAGTAAGTTCAGATACGCAGTATTTT; CDR3 protein: CASRLGVSSDTQYF
D gene: NA; V gene: TRBV2; clone size: NA; J gene: TRBJ1-6; CDR3 DNA: TGTGCCAGCAGTGAACGAGTTAATTCACCCCTCCACTTT; CDR3 protein: CASSERVNSPLHF
D gene: TRBD1; V gene: TRBV19; clone size: few; J gene: TRBJ2-5; CDR3 DNA: TGTGCCAGTAGCCGTGGACAGGGGGCCGGGACCCAGTACTTC; CDR3 protein: CASSRGQGAGTQYF
D gene: NA; V gene: TRBV7-9; clone size: NA; J gene: TRBJ2-7; CDR3 DNA: TGTGCCAGCAGCCGAACCGGGACAACTGGCGAGCAGTACTTC; CDR3 protein: CASSRTGTTGEQYF
D gene: NA; V gene: TRBV7-2; clone size: NA; J gene: TRBJ1-3; CDR3 DNA: TGTGCCAGCAGCTTTTCTACTGGAAACACCATATATTTT; CDR3 protein: CASSFSTGNTIYF
D gene: NA; V gene: TRBV20-1; clone size: NA; J gene: TRBJ2-1; CDR3 DNA: TGCAGTGCTAGTCCTTACAATGAGCAGTTCTTC; CDR3 protein: CSASPYNEQFF
D gene: TRBD1; V gene: TRBV2; clone size: NA; J gene: TRBJ2-7; CDR3 DNA: TGTGCCAGCAACAAACAGGGGACCCCCTACGAGCAGTACTTC; CDR3 protein: CASNKQGTPYEQYF
D gene: TRBD2; V gene: TRBV27; clone size: NA; J gene: TRBJ2-5; CDR3 DNA: TGTGCCAGCAGACCCCGAATGGTAGCGGGAGACCAAGAGACCCAGTACTTC; CDR3 protein: CASRPRMVAGDQETQYF
D gene: NA; V gene: TRBV23-1; clone size: NA; J gene: TRBJ1-1; CDR3 DNA: TGCGCCATAAGCAGGGTGAACACTGAAGCTTTCTTT; CDR3 protein: CAISRVNTEAFF
D gene: NA; V gene: TRBV10-3; clone size: NA; J gene: TRBJ2-3; CDR3 DNA: TGTGCCATCAGGCCACATGAGCGGATCACAGATACGCAGTATTTT; CDR3 protein: CAIRPHERITDTQYF
D gene: NA; V gene: TRBV5-1; clone size: NA; J gene: TRBJ1-2; CDR3 DNA: TGCGCCAGCAGCGGCGGACAGAACTATGGCTACACCTTC; CDR3 protein: CASSGGQNYGYTF
D gene: NA; V gene: TRBV28; clone size: NA; J gene: TRBJ1-2; CDR3 DNA: TGTGCAGCTAGCGGGGGCAACTATGGCTACACCTTC; CDR3 protein: CAASGGNYGYTF
D gene: NA; V gene: TRBV2; clone size: NA; J gene: TRBJ2-7; CDR3 DNA: TGTGCCAGCACCGACCGGGGCTACGAGCAGTACTTC; CDR3 protein: CASTDRGYEQYF